The T cell receptor beta chain described here comes from a study of early T cells in non-severe SARS-CoV-2 infection (dated by TCRdb to the early 2020s). Notes on the research overall: Because TCR sequencing was done on bulk RNA from unsorted whole blood, the alpha and beta chains could not be paired.

Broader findings and caveats from the paper: VDJdb matching was skewed toward anti-spike CD8 responses and likely underestimated virus-specific expansions by missing private and CD4 specificities.

This was a case-control study nested in a cohort of healthcare workers in London, UK, who had nasopharyngeal swab PCR tests and blood samples taken every week. Healthcare workers were enrolled in the week of the UK lockdown, from 23 to 31 March 2020, and were followed every week for up to roughly 16 weeks. This clonotype has ten or more counts. It has no known antigen specificity. Qualities for individual bases were not recorded, and no much larger clone is one base off. The library was built by means of 5' RACE. Sequencer: NextSeq 500. In the TCR library protocol, unique molecular identifiers were attached to individual cDNA molecules to correct for PCR bias and sequencing error. Both TCR alpha and beta chains were sequenced, and tight co-correlation was observed between alpha and beta sequence abundances in each sample. Per the original workflow: V gene, J gene and CDR3 annotation of TCR sequences was performed with Decombinator V4. Expanded TCRs were defined as changing significantly between any two time points under a Poisson model with p below 0.0001. TCR abundances were normalised to the total number of TCRs sequenced per sample and were expressed as counts per million. TRAV1-2 paired with TRAJ12, TRAJ20 or TRAJ33 defined MAIT TCRs, while TRAV10 paired with TRAJ18 defined iNKT TCRs. VDJdb, accessed 1 November 2021, was searched for CMV, EBV and SARS-CoV-2 annotated TCRs, excluding TCRs annotated for multiple antigens. Starting from the raw public reads, TCRdb applied fastp trimming at Q25, assembled clones with MiXCR and retained in-frame beta chains. Duplicate CDR3 protein sequences are folded into a single record with the most common DNA and genes. For this entry, the V and J calls and clone size follow TCRdb and not the study's own pipeline. The sample yields tens of thousands of distinct CDR3 sequences; approximately 6% were counted once. Around 5% of the sample rests with the top ten.

The CDR3 contains 13 residues, cysteine and phenylalanine counted. The sequence is cut down to CDR3 DNA, 39 bases in frame from base 1. Cut back by 2 bases and 2 bases, the V and J ends lie 9 bases apart. Looking up the germline V gene (reference sequence) yields CDR1 GTSNPN and CDR2 SVGIG. The chain is assembled from TRBV30 and TRBJ1-2; no D segment can be confidently identified. This clonotype was sampled from an adult who was a healthcare worker with PCR-confirmed SARS-CoV-2 infection or an uninfected control (not recorded which). Sequencing was done on a sample of whole blood. The CDR3: CAWSLGPNYGYTF. Read as DNA, the sequence is TGTGCCTGGAGTCTCGGGCCAAACTATGGCTACACCTTC.